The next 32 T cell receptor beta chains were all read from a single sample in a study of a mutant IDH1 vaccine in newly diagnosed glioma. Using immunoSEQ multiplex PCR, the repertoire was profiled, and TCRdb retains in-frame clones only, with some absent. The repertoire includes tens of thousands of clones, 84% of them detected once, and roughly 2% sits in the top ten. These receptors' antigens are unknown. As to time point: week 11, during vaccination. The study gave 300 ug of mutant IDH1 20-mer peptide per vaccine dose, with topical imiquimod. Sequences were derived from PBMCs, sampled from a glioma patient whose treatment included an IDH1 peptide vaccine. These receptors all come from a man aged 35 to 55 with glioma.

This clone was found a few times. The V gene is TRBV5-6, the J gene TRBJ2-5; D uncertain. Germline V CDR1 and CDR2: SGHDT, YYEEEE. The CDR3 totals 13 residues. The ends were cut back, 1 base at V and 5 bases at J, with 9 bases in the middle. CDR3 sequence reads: CASSLFEGETQYF. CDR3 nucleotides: TGTGCCAGCAGCTTGTTCGAAGGGGAGACCCAGTACTTC.

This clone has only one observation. CDR3 protein: CASSLTGGRPTPLLSTDTQYF. The CDR3 DNA reads as TGTGCCAGCAGTTTAACAGGCGGGAGGCCTACCCCTTTACTTAGCACAGATACGCAGTATTTT. V is TRBV27 and J is TRBJ2-3; 8 bases are shared with TRBD2. This CDR3 contains 21 residues. J gave up 0 bases and V 2 bases, and 19 bases lay outside the gene matches. Germline V gene data show CDR1 as MNHEY and CDR2 as SMNVEV (reference sequence).

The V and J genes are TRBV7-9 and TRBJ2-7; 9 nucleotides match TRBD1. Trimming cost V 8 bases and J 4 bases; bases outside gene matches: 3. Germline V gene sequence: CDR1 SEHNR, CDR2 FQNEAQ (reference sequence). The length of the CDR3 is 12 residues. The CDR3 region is CASGQGLYEQYF. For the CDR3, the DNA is TGTGCCAGCGGACAGGGGCTTTACGAGCAGTACTTC.

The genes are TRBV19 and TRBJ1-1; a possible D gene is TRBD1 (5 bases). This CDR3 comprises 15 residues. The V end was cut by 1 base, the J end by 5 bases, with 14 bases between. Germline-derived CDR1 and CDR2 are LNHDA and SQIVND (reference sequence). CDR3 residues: CASSIAGQRRTEAFF. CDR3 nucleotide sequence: TGTGCCAGTAGTATAGCAGGGCAAAGGCGGACTGAAGCTTTCTTT.

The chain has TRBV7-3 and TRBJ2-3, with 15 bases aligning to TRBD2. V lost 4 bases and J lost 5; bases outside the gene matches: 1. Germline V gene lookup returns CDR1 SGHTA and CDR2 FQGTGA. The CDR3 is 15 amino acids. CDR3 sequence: CASSSGLAGGDTQYF. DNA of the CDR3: TGTGCCAGCAGCTCGGGACTAGCGGGAGGAGATACGCAGTATTTT.

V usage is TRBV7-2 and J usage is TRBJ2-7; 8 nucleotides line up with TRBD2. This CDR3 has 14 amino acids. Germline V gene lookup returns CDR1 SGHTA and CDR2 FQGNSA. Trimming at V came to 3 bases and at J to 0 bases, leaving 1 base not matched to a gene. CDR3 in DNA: TGTGCCAGCAGCTTTAGCGGGGTCTCCTACGAGCAGTACTTC. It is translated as CASSFSGVSYEQYF. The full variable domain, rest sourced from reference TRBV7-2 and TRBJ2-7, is GAGVSQSPSNKVTEKGKDVELRCDPISGHTALYWYRQSLGQGLEFLIYFQGNSAPDKSGLPSDRFSAERTGGSVSTLTIQRTQQEDSAVYLCASSFSGVSYEQYFGPGTRLTVT.

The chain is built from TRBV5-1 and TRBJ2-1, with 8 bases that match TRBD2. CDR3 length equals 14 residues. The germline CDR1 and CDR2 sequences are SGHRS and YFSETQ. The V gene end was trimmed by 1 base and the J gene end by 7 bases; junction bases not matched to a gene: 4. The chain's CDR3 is CASSLQRELNEQFF. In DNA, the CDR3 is TGCGCCAGCAGCTTGCAGCGGGAGTTGAATGAGCAGTTCTTC.

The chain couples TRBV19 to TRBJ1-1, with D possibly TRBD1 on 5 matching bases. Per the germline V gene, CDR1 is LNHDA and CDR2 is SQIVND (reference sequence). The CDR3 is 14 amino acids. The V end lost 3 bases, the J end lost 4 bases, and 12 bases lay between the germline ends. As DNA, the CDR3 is TGTGCCAGTAGTATGATTGTCCAGGGCACTGAAGCTTTCTTT. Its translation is CASSMIVQGTEAFF.

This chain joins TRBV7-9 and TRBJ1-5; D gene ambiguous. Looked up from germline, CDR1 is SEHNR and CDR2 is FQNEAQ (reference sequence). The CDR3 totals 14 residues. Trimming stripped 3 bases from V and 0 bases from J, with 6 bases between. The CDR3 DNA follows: TGTGCCAGCAGCTTTCAGACTAGCAATCAGCCCCAGCATTTT. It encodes CASSFQTSNQPQHF.

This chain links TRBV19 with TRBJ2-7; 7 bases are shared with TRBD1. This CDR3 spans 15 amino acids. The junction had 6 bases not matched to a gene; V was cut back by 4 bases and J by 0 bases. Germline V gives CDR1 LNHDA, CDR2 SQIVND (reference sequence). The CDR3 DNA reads TGTGCCAGTAGTAAAGGGGGCAGCACCTCCTACGAGCAGTACTTC. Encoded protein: CASSKGGSTSYEQYF.

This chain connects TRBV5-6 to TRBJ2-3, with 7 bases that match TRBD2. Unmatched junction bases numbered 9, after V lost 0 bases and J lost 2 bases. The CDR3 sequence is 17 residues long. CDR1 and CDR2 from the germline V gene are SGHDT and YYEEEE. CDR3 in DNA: TGTGCCAGCAGCTTGGTAGCGGGTTCCAAGACCACAGATACGCAGTATTTT. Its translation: CASSLVAGSKTTDTQYF.

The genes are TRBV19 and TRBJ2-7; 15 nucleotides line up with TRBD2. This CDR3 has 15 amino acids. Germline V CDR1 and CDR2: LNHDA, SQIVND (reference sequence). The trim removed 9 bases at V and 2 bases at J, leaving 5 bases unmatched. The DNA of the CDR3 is TGTGCCAGGGGACTAGCGGGAGGAATCACCTACGAGCAGTACTTC. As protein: CARGLAGGITYEQYF.

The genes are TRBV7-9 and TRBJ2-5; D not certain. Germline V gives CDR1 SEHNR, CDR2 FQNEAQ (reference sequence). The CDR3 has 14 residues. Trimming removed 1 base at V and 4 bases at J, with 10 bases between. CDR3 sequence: CASSLVGRIETQYF. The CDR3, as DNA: TGTGCCAGCAGCTTAGTCGGACGTATAGAGACCCAGTACTTC.

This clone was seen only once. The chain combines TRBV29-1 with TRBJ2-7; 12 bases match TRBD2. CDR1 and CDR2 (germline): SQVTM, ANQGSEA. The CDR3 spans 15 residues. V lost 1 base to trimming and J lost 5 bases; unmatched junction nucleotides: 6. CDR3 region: CSVEVSASGRDEQYF. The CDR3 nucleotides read TGCAGCGTTGAAGTGTCGGCTAGCGGGAGGGACGAGCAGTACTTC.

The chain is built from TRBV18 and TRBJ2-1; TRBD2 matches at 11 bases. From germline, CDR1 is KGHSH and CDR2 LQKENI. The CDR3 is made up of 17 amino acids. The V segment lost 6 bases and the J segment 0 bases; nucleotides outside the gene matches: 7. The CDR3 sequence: CASSPLTSGSSYNEQFF. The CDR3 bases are TGTGCCAGCTCGCCCCTTACTAGCGGGAGCTCCTACAATGAGCAGTTCTTC.

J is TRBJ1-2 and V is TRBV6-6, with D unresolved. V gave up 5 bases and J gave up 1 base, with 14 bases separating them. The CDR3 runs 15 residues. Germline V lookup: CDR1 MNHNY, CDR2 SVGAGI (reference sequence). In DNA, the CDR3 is TGTGCCAGCAGTACCGCTGTAGGGAGTAACTATGGCTACACCTTC. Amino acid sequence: CASSTAVGSNYGYTF.

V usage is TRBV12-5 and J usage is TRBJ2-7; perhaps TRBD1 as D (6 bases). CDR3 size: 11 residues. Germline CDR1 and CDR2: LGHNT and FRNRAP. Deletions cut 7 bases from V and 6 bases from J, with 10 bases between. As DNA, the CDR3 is TGTGCTAGTGCAGGGGTAGGCGAGCAGTACTTC. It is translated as CASAGVGEQYF.

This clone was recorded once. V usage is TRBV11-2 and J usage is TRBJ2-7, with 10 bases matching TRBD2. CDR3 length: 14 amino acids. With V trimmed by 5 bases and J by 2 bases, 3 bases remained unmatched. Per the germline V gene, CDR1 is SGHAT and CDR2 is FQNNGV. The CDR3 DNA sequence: TGTGCCAGCAGCCTGACTAGCGGGCCCTACGAGCAGTACTTC. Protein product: CASSLTSGPYEQYF. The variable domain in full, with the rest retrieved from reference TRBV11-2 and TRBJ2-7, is EAGVAQSPRYKIIEKRQSVAFWCNPISGHATLYWYQQILGQGPKLLIQFQNNGVVDDSQLPKDRFSAERLKGVDSTLKIQPAKLEDSAVYLCASSLTSGPYEQYFGPGTRLTVT.

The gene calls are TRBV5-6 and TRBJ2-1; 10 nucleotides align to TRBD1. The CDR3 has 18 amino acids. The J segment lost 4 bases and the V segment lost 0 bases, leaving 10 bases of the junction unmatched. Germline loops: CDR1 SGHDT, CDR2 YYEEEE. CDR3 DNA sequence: TGTGCCAGCAGCTTGGTGGGCCCCGGACAGGGGGTTTACAATGAGCAGTTCTTC. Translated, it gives CASSLVGPGQGVYNEQFF.

The CDR3 region is CASSIGVASSYEQYF. The CDR3 region has the DNA TGTGCCAGTAGTATAGGGGTAGCGAGCTCCTACGAGCAGTACTTC. This chain connects TRBV19 to TRBJ2-7; D might be TRBD2 (5 bases). The ends were cut back, 1 base at V and 0 bases at J, with 10 bases in the middle. The CDR3 length is 15 residues. Germline CDR1 LNHDA, CDR2 SQIVND (reference sequence).

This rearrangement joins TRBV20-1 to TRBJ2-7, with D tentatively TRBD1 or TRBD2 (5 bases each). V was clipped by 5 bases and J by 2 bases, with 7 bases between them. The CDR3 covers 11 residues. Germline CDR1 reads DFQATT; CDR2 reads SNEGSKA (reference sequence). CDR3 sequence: CSAGGPYEQYF. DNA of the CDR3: TGCAGTGCTGGGGGACCCTACGAGCAGTACTTC.

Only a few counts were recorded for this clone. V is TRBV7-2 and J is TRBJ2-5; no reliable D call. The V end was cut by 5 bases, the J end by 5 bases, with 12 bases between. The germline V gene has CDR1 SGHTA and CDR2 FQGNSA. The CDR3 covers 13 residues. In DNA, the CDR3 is TGTGCCAGCAGCCGGAGTTTGTGGGAGACCCAGTACTTC. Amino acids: CASSRSLWETQYF.

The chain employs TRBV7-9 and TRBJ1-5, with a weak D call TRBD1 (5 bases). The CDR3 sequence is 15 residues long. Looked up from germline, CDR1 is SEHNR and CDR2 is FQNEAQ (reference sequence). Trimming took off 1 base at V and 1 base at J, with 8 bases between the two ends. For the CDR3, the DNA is TGTGCCAGCAGCTTAGGAGGGGCGAGCAATCAGCCCCAGCATTTT. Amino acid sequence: CASSLGGASNQPQHF.

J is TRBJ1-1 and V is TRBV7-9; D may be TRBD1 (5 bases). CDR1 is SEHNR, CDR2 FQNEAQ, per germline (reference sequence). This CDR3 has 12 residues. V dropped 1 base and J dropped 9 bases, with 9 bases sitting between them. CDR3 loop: CASSLEGTKAFF. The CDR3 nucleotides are TGTGCCAGCAGCTTAGAAGGGACTAAAGCTTTCTTT.

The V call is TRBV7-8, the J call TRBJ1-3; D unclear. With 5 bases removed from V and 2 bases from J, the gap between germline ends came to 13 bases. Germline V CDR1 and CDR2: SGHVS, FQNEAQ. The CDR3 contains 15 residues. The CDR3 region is CASSPWVETGNTIYF. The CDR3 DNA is TGTGCCAGCAGCCCCTGGGTTGAGACTGGAAACACCATATATTTT. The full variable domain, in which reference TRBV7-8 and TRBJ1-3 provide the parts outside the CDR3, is GAGVSQSPRYKVAKRGQDVALRCDPISGHVSLFWYQQALGQGPEFLTYFQNEAQLDKSGLPSDRFFAERPEGSVSTLKIQRTQQEDSAVYLCASSPWVETGNTIYFGEGSWLTVV.

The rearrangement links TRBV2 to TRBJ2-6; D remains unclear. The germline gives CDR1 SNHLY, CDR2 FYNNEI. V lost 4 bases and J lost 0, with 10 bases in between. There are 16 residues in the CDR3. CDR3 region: CASSVGRHSGANVLTF. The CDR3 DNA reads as TGTGCCAGCAGTGTAGGCCGGCACTCTGGGGCCAACGTCCTGACTTTC.

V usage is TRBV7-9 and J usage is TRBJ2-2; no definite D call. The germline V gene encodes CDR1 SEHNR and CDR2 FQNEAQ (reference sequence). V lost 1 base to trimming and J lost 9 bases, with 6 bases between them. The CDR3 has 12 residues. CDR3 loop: CASSLGVRELFF. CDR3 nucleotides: TGTGCCAGCAGCTTAGGGGTCAGGGAGCTGTTTTTT.

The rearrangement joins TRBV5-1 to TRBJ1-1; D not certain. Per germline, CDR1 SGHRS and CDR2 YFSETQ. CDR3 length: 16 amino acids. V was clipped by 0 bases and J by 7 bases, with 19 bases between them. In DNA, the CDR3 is TGCGCCAGCAGCTTGGCCCCCCCCGGGCTACGGGGTGAAGCTTTCTTT. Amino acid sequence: CASSLAPPGLRGEAFF.

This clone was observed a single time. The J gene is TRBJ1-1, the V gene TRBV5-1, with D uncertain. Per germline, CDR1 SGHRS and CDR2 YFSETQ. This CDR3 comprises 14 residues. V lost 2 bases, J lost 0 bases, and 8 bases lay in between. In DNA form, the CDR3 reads TGCGCCAGCAGCTTAAGCAGCATGAACACTGAAGCTTTCTTT. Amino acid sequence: CASSLSSMNTEAFF.

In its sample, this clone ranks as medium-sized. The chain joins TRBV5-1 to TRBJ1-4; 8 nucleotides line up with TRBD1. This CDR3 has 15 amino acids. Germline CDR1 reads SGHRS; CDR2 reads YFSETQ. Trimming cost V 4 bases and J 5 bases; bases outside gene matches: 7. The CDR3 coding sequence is TGCGCCAGCAGCGTGGCGGACAGGGAAAATGAAAAACTGTTTTTT. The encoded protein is CASSVADRENEKLFF.

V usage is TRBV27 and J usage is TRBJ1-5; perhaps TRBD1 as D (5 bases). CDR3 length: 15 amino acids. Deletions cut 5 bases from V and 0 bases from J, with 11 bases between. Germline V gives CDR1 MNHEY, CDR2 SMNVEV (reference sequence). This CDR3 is CASSGAGDSNQPQHF. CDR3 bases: TGTGCCAGCAGTGGGGCGGGGGATAGCAATCAGCCCCAGCATTTT.

CDR3 loop: CASSFTGGGNEQFF. CDR3 nucleotide sequence: TGTGCCAGCAGTTTTACGGGAGGAGGGAATGAGCAGTTCTTC. This chain links TRBV27 with TRBJ2-1; 7 bases fit TRBD2. V trimming: 3 bases; J trimming: 7 bases; junction bases outside the gene matches: 6. The CDR3 sequence is 14 residues long. Germline values: CDR1 MNHEY, CDR2 SMNVEV (reference sequence).